The 30 T cell receptor beta chains in this list originate from one sample, sequenced in a study of blood T cells in healthy people across ages. A second PCR of 7 to 11 cycles used a sample-barcoded 5' primer and a J-beta primer mix. TCRdb re-called the 5' RACE reads through MiXCR, storing one row per CDR3 protein. Of 980,000 or so distinct CDR3 sequences detected, roughly 43% appear once; the ten largest clones hold around 15%. The specimen was blood. All receptors come from a man aged 30 to 45 in good health.

CDR3 residues: CASRSQRGVMKSSYNEQYF. CDR3 bases: TGCGCCAGCAGATCGCAGCGGGGGGTCATGAAGAGCTCCTACAATGAGCAGTACTTC. The chain joins TRBV5-1 to TRBJ2-7, with 9 nucleotides matching TRBD2. The germline CDR1 and CDR2 sequences are SGHRS and YFSETQ. V lost 5 bases and J lost 7; bases outside the gene matches: 25. The CDR3 sequence is 19 residues long.

The chain is built from TRBV2 and TRBJ1-6, with D possibly TRBD1 on 6 matching bases. V lost 8 bases, J lost 8 bases, and 10 bases lay in between. CDR1 and CDR2 (germline): SNHLY, FYNNEI. The CDR3 has 12 amino acids. The CDR3 reads CASLRGDSPLHF. The CDR3 nucleotides are TGTGCCAGCCTCAGGGGAGATTCACCCCTCCACTTT. Using reference TRBV2 and TRBJ1-6 for the parts outside the CDR3, the full variable domain is EPEVTQTPSHQVTQMGQEVILRCVPISNHLYFYWYRQILGQKVEFLVSFYNNEISEKSEIFDDQFSVERPDGSNFTLKIRSTKLEDSAMYFCASLRGDSPLHFGNGTRLTVT.

V is TRBV6-6 and J is TRBJ2-3, with D possibly TRBD1 on 7 matching bases. Germline CDR1 MNHNY, CDR2 SVGAGI (reference sequence). This CDR3 region has 16 residues. Trimming shortened V by 7 bases and J by 4 bases, and 21 bases separated the two germline ends. The CDR3 region has the DNA TGTGCCAGCACCCTACCCAGAGGAGGGGGCGCAGATACGCAGTATTTT. It encodes CASTLPRGGGADTQYF.

As to this clonotype: Since a much larger clone is just one base distant, this may be a read error. This rearrangement joins TRBV2 to TRBJ2-5; TRBD2 matches at 15 bases. CDR1 is SNHLY and CDR2 is FYNNEI in the germline V gene. Trimming removed 7 bases from V and 11 bases from J; junction bases left unmatched: 14. The CDR3 length is 16 residues. CDR3 in amino acids: CASMRTSGGVVDEQYF. DNA of the CDR3: TGTGCCAGCATGCGGACTAGCGGGGGGGTAGTCGATGAGCAGTACTTC.

This chain uses TRBV2 with TRBJ2-5; D possibly corresponds to TRBD1 (5 bases). With the DNA end fitting TRBJ2-4 better, the J assignment may be wrong. The CDR3 sequence is 17 residues long. Germline CDR1 and CDR2: SNHLY and FYNNEI. CDR3 DNA: TGTGCCAGCAGTGAAGCGAATAGGGGCGCTTTACTAAACATTCAGTACTTC. It is translated as CASSEANRGALLNIQYF.

The chain uses TRBV20-1 and TRBJ2-4, with D uncertain. CDR1 and CDR2 (germline): DFQATT, SNEGSKA (reference sequence). The CDR3 has 14 amino acids. Trimming shortened V by 6 bases and J by 0 bases, and 12 bases separated the two germline ends. The CDR3 region has the DNA TGCAGTGCCTTTAGTGGGGTAGCCAAAAACATTCAGTACTTC. Protein product: CSAFSGVAKNIQYF.

This clonotype has just a few counts. The chain carries TRBV20-1 and TRBJ1-2; D perhaps matches TRBD1 (6 bases). This CDR3 spans 13 amino acids. V shed 2 bases and J shed 2 bases, with 9 bases lying between them. CDR1 DFQATT and CDR2 SNEGSKA come from the germline V gene (reference sequence). The CDR3 DNA reads as TGCAGTGCTAGACCGGGGGGCAACTATGGCTACACCTTC. This gives the protein CSARPGGNYGYTF.

This clonotype was found a few times. The CDR3, as DNA: TGTGCCAGCAGTGACGGCAGGGGGGACTACGAGCAGTACTTC. It is translated as CASSDGRGDYEQYF. The chain uses TRBV25-1 and TRBJ2-5, with D possibly TRBD1 on 7 matching bases. The J call may be mistaken, given a closer DNA end match to TRBJ2-7. This CDR3 region has 14 residues. CDR1 MGHDK and CDR2 SYGVNS come from the germline V gene.

The chain uses TRBV3-1 and TRBJ1-5; a possible D gene is TRBD1 (5 bases). V lost 0 bases and J 1 base, leaving 10 bases between the germline ends. This CDR3 region has 16 residues. Germline CDR1 LGHDT, CDR2 YNNKEL (reference sequence). CDR3 residues: CASSQDWQGSNQPQHF. The DNA of the CDR3 is TGTGCCAGCAGCCAAGATTGGCAGGGCAGCAATCAGCCCCAGCATTTT.

This clonotype was seen a few times. The gene calls are TRBV7-2 and TRBJ2-5; possibly TRBD2 for D (6 bases). The CDR3 extends over 15 amino acids. V lost 6 bases, J lost 0 bases, and 14 bases lay in between. Germline assignment: CDR1 SGHTA and CDR2 FQGNSA. Here the CDR3 reads CASRRDFLYQETQYF. CDR3 DNA sequence: TGTGCCAGCAGACGGGACTTTTTGTACCAAGAGACCCAGTACTTC.

This clonotype came up a few times. The chain carries TRBV14 and TRBJ2-2; D gene ambiguous. CDR1 is SGHDN and CDR2 is FVKESK in the germline V gene. V was trimmed by 0 bases and J by 2 bases, leaving 7 bases between them. This CDR3 is built from 15 residues. CDR3 region: CASSQDLRNTGELFF. CDR3 DNA: TGTGCCAGCAGCCAAGATCTCAGAAACACCGGGGAGCTGTTTTTT. The whole variable domain, remainder taken from reference TRBV14 and TRBJ2-2, is EAGVTQFPSHSVIEKGQTVTLRCDPISGHDNLYWYRRVMGKEIKFLLHFVKESKQDESGMPNNRFLAERTGGTYSTLKVQPAELEDSGVYFCASSQDLRNTGELFFGEGSRLTVL.

This clonotype was recorded a few times. The chain couples TRBV20-1 to TRBJ2-1, with 8 bases identical to TRBD1. With 2 bases clipped from V and 7 bases from J, the junction kept 4 bases outside the gene matches. The CDR3 extends over 13 amino acids. Looked up from germline, CDR1 is DFQATT and CDR2 is SNEGSKA (reference sequence). Here the CDR3 reads CSARRDRTNEQFF. For the CDR3, the DNA is TGCAGTGCTAGAAGGGACAGGACAAATGAGCAGTTCTTC.

The CDR3: CSARGLTLATYEQYF. The DNA for the CDR3 is TGCAGTGCTAGGGGACTAACTCTAGCCACCTACGAGCAGTACTTC. The chain combines TRBV20-1 with TRBJ2-5, with 7 bases aligning to TRBD2. Matching the DNA end better, TRBJ2-7 makes the J call doubtful. Germline loops: CDR1 DFQATT, CDR2 SNEGSKA (reference sequence). CDR3 length equals 15 residues.

The V and J genes are TRBV6-5 and TRBJ2-1; TRBD1 matches 7 bases. The trim removed 2 bases at V and 5 bases at J, leaving 12 bases unmatched. The CDR3 loop spans 17 amino acids. The germline V gene encodes CDR1 MNHEY and CDR2 SVGAGI. This chain's CDR3 is CASSYGTVSSPHNEQFF. The CDR3 DNA is TGTGCCAGCAGTTACGGGACAGTCTCTTCCCCCCACAATGAGCAGTTCTTC.

This sequence joins TRBV29-1 and TRBJ2-1, with a possible D match to TRBD1 (6 bases). Per germline, CDR1 SQVTM and CDR2 ANQGSEA. The CDR3 spans 13 residues. V lost 6 bases, J lost 10 bases, and 19 bases lay in between. Here the CDR3 reads CSVRGQSIYEQFF. CDR3 DNA: TGCAGCGTAAGAGGACAGTCCATATACGAGCAGTTCTTC.

The gene calls are TRBV6-5 and TRBJ2-7; the D gene is possibly TRBD1 (6 bases). Between the trimmed V and J ends, which lost 2 bases and 6 bases, there was a span of 11 bases. CDR1 is MNHEY, CDR2 SVGAGI, per germline. This CDR3 comprises 13 residues. CDR3 DNA: TGTGCCAGCAGTTACCCCACAGGGCGCGAGCAGTACTTC. It specifies CASSYPTGREQYF.

The rearrangement links TRBV27 to TRBJ1-5; no definite D call. Germline loops: CDR1 MNHEY, CDR2 SMNVEV (reference sequence). V lost 1 base and J 4 bases, leaving 5 bases between the germline ends. This CDR3 region has 13 residues. The CDR3: CASSLLENQPQHF. The CDR3 DNA follows: TGTGCCAGCAGTTTATTAGAAAATCAGCCCCAGCATTTT.

This clonotype was seen ten or more times. At one boundary the junction diverges from the germline segment, which might be a read error. The V call is TRBV4-1, the J call TRBJ2-7; TRBD2 matches 8 bases. This CDR3 is built from 14 residues. Germline values: CDR1 MGHRA, CDR2 YSYEKL. The CDR3 loop is CASSQEGLAYEQYF. CDR3 nucleotide sequence: TGTGCCAGCAGCCAGGAGGGACTAGCCTACGAGCAGTACTTC.

Points on this clonotype: An end of the junction does not agree with germline; a read error may underlie this. CDR3 DNA: TGTGCCACGGGGGGCATATACAATGAGCAGTTGTTC. Translating it yields CATGGIYNEQLF. The chain combines TRBV10-3 with TRBJ2-1; the D gene is possibly TRBD2 (7 bases). Germline assignment: CDR1 ENHRY and CDR2 SYGVKD. The CDR3 consists of 12 residues.

As concerns this clonotype: One junction end disagrees with the germline gene, perhaps due to a read error. The chain uses TRBV7-2 and TRBJ1-3; D not resolved. The CDR3 extends over 13 amino acids. Looked up from germline, CDR1 is SGHTA and CDR2 is FQGNSA. The DNA of the CDR3 is TGTGCCAGCAGCATAGCTCTAGGAAACACCATATATTTT. Translation gives CASSIALGNTIYF.

This clonotype was recorded at least ten times. This rearrangement joins TRBV5-1 to TRBJ2-5, with no clear D. Germline V gene sequence: CDR1 SGHRS, CDR2 YFSETQ. The V end lost 4 bases, the J end lost 4 bases, and 8 bases lay between the germline ends. This CDR3 is 12 amino acids long. Written as DNA, the CDR3 is TGCGCCAGCAGCGAATCCCGAGAGACCCAGTACTTC. Amino acid sequence: CASSESRETQYF.

The CDR3 DNA reads as TGTGCCAGCAGCCCCCAAGAGGGTCTATACGAGCAGTACTTC. This sequence encodes CASSPQEGLYEQYF. This chain joins TRBV11-2 and TRBJ2-7; a possible D gene is TRBD2 (5 bases). Germline CDR1 reads SGHAT; CDR2 reads FQNNGV. This CDR3 region has 14 residues. V was shortened by 5 bases and J by 4 bases, with 15 bases between the two germline ends.

V gene TRBV6-1 combines with J gene TRBJ1-4; D is unclear. The CDR3 has 16 residues. Germline V gene sequence: CDR1 MNHNS, CDR2 SASEGT. V lost 7 bases and J 5 bases, leaving 20 bases between the germline ends. The CDR3 protein is CASIPTDEGINEKLFF. The DNA of the CDR3 is TGTGCCAGCATCCCCACAGATGAAGGGATAAATGAAAAACTGTTTTTT.

This clonotype showed up many times. An end of the junction differs from the germline gene, which may be a read error. The chain employs TRBV27 and TRBJ2-5; possibly TRBD1 or TRBD2 for D (5 bases each). Looked up from germline, CDR1 is MNHEY and CDR2 is SMNVEV (reference sequence). The CDR3 has 12 residues. CDR3 in DNA: TGCGCCAGCAGTCGGGGCCGGGAGACCCAGTACTTC. This gives the protein CASSRGRETQYF.

The chain couples TRBV4-3 to TRBJ2-5, with D unresolved. The germline gives CDR1 LGHNA, CDR2 YSLEER. V lost 0 bases, J lost 4 bases, and 12 bases lay in between. This CDR3 is 15 amino acids long. CDR3 protein: CASSQDRHRGETQYF. CDR3 coding DNA: TGCGCCAGCAGCCAAGATCGCCACCGAGGAGAGACCCAGTACTTC.

This clonotype was picked up one time. This rearrangement joins TRBV20-1 to TRBJ1-5; TRBD1 matches 8 bases. This CDR3 spans 13 amino acids. With V trimmed by 6 bases and J by 4 bases, 5 bases remained unmatched. Germline V gene lookup returns CDR1 DFQATT and CDR2 SNEGSKA (reference sequence). CDR3 protein: CSAQDRGNQPQHF. CDR3 sequence (DNA): TGCAGTGCCCAAGACAGGGGTAATCAGCCCCAGCATTTT.

A few counts support this clonotype. The rearrangement joins TRBV6-4 to TRBJ2-5; 10 bases agree with TRBD2. CDR1 is MRHNA and CDR2 is SNTAGT in the germline V gene. The CDR3 length is 15 residues. Unmatched junction bases numbered 14, after V lost 5 bases and J lost 11 bases. CDR3 amino acids: CASSLAGGLYNEQYF. The CDR3 DNA sequence: TGTGCCAGCAGTTTAGCGGGGGGCTTATACAATGAGCAGTACTTC.

This clonotype showed up just a few times. V gene TRBV6-1 combines with J gene TRBJ2-3, with D uncertain. Germline V gene lookup returns CDR1 MNHNS and CDR2 SASEGT. With 7 bases removed from V and 1 base from J, the gap between germline ends came to 12 bases. The CDR3 is 14 residues long. This CDR3 is CASNGGEGTDTQYF. The CDR3, as DNA: TGTGCCAGCAATGGCGGTGAGGGCACAGATACGCAGTATTTT.

In this sample, this clonotype turned up many times. The chain combines TRBV12-3 or TRBV12-4 with TRBJ1-6; 8 bases fit TRBD1. The V gene end was trimmed by 3 bases and the J gene end by 7 bases; junction bases not matched to a gene: 8. This CDR3 has 16 residues. In DNA form, the CDR3 reads TGTGCCAGCAGTTTTCGGACAGGGTCGTCGAATTCACCCCTCCACTTT. It specifies CASSFRTGSSNSPLHF.

The chain employs TRBV5-1 and TRBJ2-1; unclear D gene. V lost 1 base to trimming and J lost 6 bases, with 11 bases between them. Germline V gives CDR1 SGHRS, CDR2 YFSETQ. CDR3 length equals 14 residues. The CDR3 nucleotides read TGCGCCAGCAGCTTGTTGTCCGCACTCAATGAGCAGTTCTTC. This codes for CASSLLSALNEQFF. Complete variable domain (other parts from reference TRBV5-1 and TRBJ2-1): KAGVTQTPRYLIKTRGQQVTLSCSPISGHRSVSWYQQTPGQGLQFLFEYFSETQRNKGNFPGRFSGRQFSNSRSEMNVSTLELGDSALYLCASSLLSALNEQFFGPGTRLTVL.